The clone carrying this TCR beta chain occurred a few times. The data were obtained in a study of T cells in Graves' hyperthyroidism and ophthalmopathy. At the level of the study: The blood sample was taken at first diagnosis, before treatment began.

TCR beta CDR3 sequences were amplified from RNA transcripts. The primer set for the first-round RT-PCR of the TCR CDR3 was HTBI. TCRdb re-called the multiplex PCR reads with MiXCR, one entry per CDR3 protein. The data hold hundreds of thousands of distinct CDR3 sequences, with about a sixth observed a single time. With a duration under 2 months, the hyperthyroidism was newly diagnosed in patients aged 18 to 65. Every diagnosis used clinical symptoms, serum thyroxine and TRAb, thyroid ultrasound and orbital computed tomography. The PBMCs had their origin in roughly 9.8 ml of fresh peripheral blood. This TCR was sampled from a woman aged 18-35 years with Graves' hyperthyroidism. Material: blood.

The CDR3 region is CASTPRPAGGRPTSRTGELFF. The CDR3 coding sequence is TGTGCCAGCACCCCCCGCCCTGCGGGGGGCCGCCCTACCTCGAGAACCGGGGAGCTGTTTTTT. The chain joins TRBV2 to TRBJ2-2, with 8 bases fitting TRBD2. There are 21 residues in the CDR3. The junction had 27 bases not matched to a gene; V was cut back by 7 bases and J by 5 bases. CDR1 is SNHLY and CDR2 is FYNNEI in the germline V gene.